A selection of T cell receptor beta chains follows, all from one sample in a study of blood T cell repertoires in COVID-19. Sequencing used immunoSEQ multiplex PCR; TCRdb keeps in-frame clones, though not all of them. This table has under 200,000 clones, over 75% appearing once. Sequenced input: PBMCs or T cells enriched from blood (not recorded which). The receptor set was obtained from a man aged 45-65 years who had recovered from COVID-19. CDR3s include the opening cysteine and the closing phenylalanine or tryptophan. The D gene is left open where the match is weak. Clone size is shown for a subset of rows, as once, few, many or a class of expanded clone.

CDR3 length,clone size,J gene,D gene,V gene,CDR3 protein,CDR3 DNA
13,NA,TRBJ1-5,NA,TRBV12-3/TRBV12-4,CASSQGRNQPQHF,TGTGCCAGCAGCCAAGGGAGAAATCAGCCCCAGCATTTT
14,many,TRBJ2-5,NA,TRBV27,CASSLGSDGRTQYF,TGTGCCAGCAGTTTGGGTTCAGACGGGAGGACCCAGTACTTC
13,NA,TRBJ1-1,TRBD1,TRBV30,CACSGTGNTEAFF,TGTGCCTGCTCCGGGACAGGGAACACTGAAGCTTTCTTT
15,NA,TRBJ2-6,NA,TRBV27,CASSFSGSGANVLTF,TGTGCCAGCAGTTTTAGCGGCTCTGGGGCCAACGTCCTGACTTTC
17,NA,TRBJ1-2,NA,TRBV28,CASSTSNPTVFGRGYTF,TGTGCCAGCAGCACTTCTAATCCCACCGTCTTCGGCAGGGGCTACACCTTC
12,NA,TRBJ2-7,TRBD1,TRBV7-9,CASSLGDRVEYF,TGTGCCAGCAGCTTAGGGGACAGGGTCGAGTACTTC
14,NA,TRBJ2-1,NA,TRBV7-9,CASSLETNHNEQFF,TGTGCCAGCAGCTTAGAGACTAACCACAATGAGCAGTTCTTC
18,NA,TRBJ2-2,TRBD2,TRBV10-1,CASSEPGGSGMNTGELFF,TGCGCCAGCAGTGAACCCGGCGGTAGCGGGATGAACACCGGGGAGCTGTTTTTT
12,NA,TRBJ1-2,TRBD1,TRBV5-1,CASSLLDRDYTF,TGCGCCAGCAGCTTACTTGACAGGGACTACACCTTC
13,few,TRBJ1-5,NA,TRBV28,CASSLFQDQPQHF,TGTGCCAGCAGTTTATTCCAGGATCAGCCCCAGCATTTT
16,NA,TRBJ1-4,TRBD1,TRBV6-5,CASSYLGTGGGEKLFF,TGTGCCAGCAGTTACTTAGGGACAGGGGGGGGTGAAAAACTGTTTTTT
14,NA,TRBJ1-4,NA,TRBV5-8,CASSFGVNNEKLFF,TGTGCCAGCAGCTTCGGGGTCAATAATGAAAAACTGTTTTTT
14,NA,TRBJ2-2,NA,TRBV19,CASNEGRQTGELFF,TGTGCCAGTAACGAAGGGAGGCAAACCGGGGAGCTGTTTTTT
13,NA,TRBJ2-7,NA,TRBV7-6,CASSPSLPYEQYF,TGTGCCAGCAGCCCTAGTCTGCCATACGAGCAGTACTTC
18,NA,TRBJ2-3,NA,TRBV21-1,CASVTSGSSVEGTDTQYF,TGTGCCAGCGTGACTAGCGGGAGTAGCGTCGAAGGAACAGATACGCAGTATTTT
15,NA,TRBJ1-5,TRBD1,TRBV28,CASSLRQGSNQPQHF,TGTGCCAGCAGCCTGAGACAGGGGTCAAATCAGCCCCAGCATTTT
13,few,TRBJ1-5,NA,TRBV12-3/TRBV12-4,CASGRGLHQPQHF,TGTGCCAGCGGGCGGGGGTTGCATCAGCCCCAGCATTTT
16,NA,TRBJ1-2,NA,TRBV21-1,CASSKYTRGSSYGYTF,TGTGCCAGCAGCAAATACACGAGGGGGTCCTCCTATGGCTACACCTTC
16,NA,TRBJ2-7,TRBD2,TRBV19,CASSGWTSGIPYEQYF,TGTGCCAGTAGTGGGTGGACTAGCGGGATTCCCTACGAGCAGTACTTC
14,NA,TRBJ1-1,NA,TRBV18,CASSPQTANTEAFF,TGTGCCAGCTCACCCCAGACAGCGAACACTGAAGCTTTCTTT
15,NA,TRBJ1-1,TRBD1,TRBV29-1,CSVGGQGNWNTEAFF,TGCAGCGTGGGAGGACAGGGGAATTGGAACACTGAAGCTTTCTTT
15,NA,TRBJ1-1,NA,TRBV27,CATIQRGRENTEAFF,TGTGCCACCATACAAAGGGGAAGGGAGAACACTGAAGCTTTCTTT
15,NA,TRBJ1-2,TRBD1,TRBV27,CASSPGGTARYGYTF,TGTGCCAGCAGTCCGGGAGGGACAGCCCGTTATGGCTACACCTTC
17,NA,TRBJ1-6,TRBD1,TRBV27,CASSTYRGIFYNSPLHF,TGTGCCAGCAGTACATACAGGGGGATTTTCTATAATTCACCCCTCCACTTT
15,once,TRBJ1-5,NA,TRBV7-2,CASSLAYRDNQPQHF,TGTGCCAGCAGCTTAGCGTACAGGGACAATCAGCCCCAGCATTTT
14,many,TRBJ2-1,NA,TRBV14,CASSQGDWVNEQFF,TGTGCCAGCAGCCAAGGGGACTGGGTCAATGAGCAGTTCTTC
15,few,TRBJ1-3,NA,TRBV9,CASSVGLLSGNTIYF,TGTGCCAGCAGCGTGGGACTGCTTTCTGGAAACACCATATATTTT
13,NA,TRBJ1-1,NA,TRBV18,CASSDSRNTEAFF,TGTGCCAGCTCTGATAGCCGGAACACTGAAGCTTTCTTT
13,NA,TRBJ1-2,TRBD1,TRBV2,CASADRSNYGYTF,TGTGCCAGCGCGGACAGGTCTAACTATGGCTACACCTTC
15,NA,TRBJ1-1,NA,TRBV24-1,CATSASSERGTEAFF,TGTGCCACCTCTGCTTCTAGTGAAAGAGGCACTGAAGCTTTCTTT
12,NA,TRBJ1-1,NA,TRBV12-3/TRBV12-4,CASSFAPTEAFF,TGTGCCAGCAGTTTCGCGCCCACTGAAGCTTTCTTT
15,NA,TRBJ2-1,TRBD2,TRBV2,CASTPRSGSYNEQFF,TGTGCCAGCACCCCACGCAGCGGGAGTTACAATGAGCAGTTCTTC
15,NA,TRBJ2-3,TRBD2,TRBV10-3,CAISEASGSVDTQYF,TGTGCCATCAGTGAGGCTAGCGGGAGTGTGGATACGCAGTATTTT
15,NA,TRBJ2-5,NA,TRBV2,CASSISGVTQETQYF,TGTGCCAGCAGTATAAGCGGAGTTACACAAGAGACCCAGTACTTC
15,few,TRBJ1-6,NA,TRBV5-1,CASTEIGGPGSPLHF,TGCGCCAGCACCGAAATAGGAGGGCCAGGCTCACCCCTCCACTTT
17,NA,TRBJ2-3,TRBD2,TRBV11-2,CASSKEGLAASTDTQYF,TGTGCCAGCAGCAAAGAGGGCCTAGCGGCGAGCACAGATACGCAGTATTTT
14,NA,TRBJ2-7,TRBD1,TRBV7-9,CASSQDRASYEQYF,TGTGCCAGCAGCCAGGACAGGGCTTCCTACGAGCAGTACTTC
14,NA,TRBJ2-3,TRBD1,TRBV6-5,CASRRDRVSDTQYF,TGTGCCAGCCGCCGGGACAGGGTTTCAGATACGCAGTATTTT
13,NA,TRBJ1-6,TRBD1,TRBV29-1,CSVGQGVNSPLHF,TGCAGCGTCGGACAGGGCGTCAATTCACCCCTCCACTTT